This is a list of T cell receptor beta chains from one sample in a study of beta chain features in type 1 diabetes. Libraries were prepared by immunoSEQ multiplex PCR; TCRdb keeps only in-frame clonotypes and omits some of them. The sample lists approximately 300,000 clones; about 10% were seen once. Sequencing used naive CD4+ T cells from blood. The receptors derive from a woman in her 30s in good health. The CDR3 runs from the conserved cysteine through the conserved F or W. The D gene is left open where the match is weak. Rows may omit the clone size; those that give it use once, few, many or a size class.

size: .; J: TRBJ2-5; V: TRBV20-1; D: .; DNA: TGCAGTGCTAGAGATCGCGGAACCCAGTACTTC; CDR3: CSARDRGTQYF
size: .; J: TRBJ2-7; V: TRBV9; D: TRBD2; DNA: TGTGCCAGCAGCGTAGGGAGCGGACAGACTACAACTAGCGGGAGTTCCTACGAGCAGTACTTC; CDR3: CASSVGSGQTTTSGSSYEQYF
size: .; J: TRBJ2-1; V: TRBV6-4; D: TRBD2; DNA: TGTGCCAGCAGCGGCGGGGGAGTTAGGGATGAGCAGTTCTTC; CDR3: CASSGGGVRDEQFF
size: .; J: TRBJ2-1; V: TRBV28; D: TRBD1; DNA: TGTGCCAGTAAGGGTTGGGACAGGGGCGATGAGCAGTTCTTC; CDR3: CASKGWDRGDEQFF
size: .; J: TRBJ2-1; V: TRBV20-1; D: .; DNA: TGCAGTGCTGAGCCTGTCAATGAGCAGTTCTTC; CDR3: CSAEPVNEQFF
size: .; J: TRBJ2-5; V: TRBV7-2; D: .; DNA: TGTGCCAGCAGCCCCAGCGGCCAAGAGACCCAGTACTTC; CDR3: CASSPSGQETQYF
size: few; J: TRBJ2-7; V: TRBV4-2; D: TRBD2; DNA: TGTGCCAGCAGCCAGGGACTAGCGGAGAGCTCCTACGAGCAGTACTTC; CDR3: CASSQGLAESSYEQYF
size: .; J: TRBJ2-7; V: TRBV20-1; D: .; DNA: TGCAGTGTCGCAGATTACGAGCAGTACTTC; CDR3: CSVADYEQYF
size: .; J: TRBJ1-1; V: TRBV5-1; D: .; DNA: TGCGCCAGCAGCTTGGGGGCGGACGGACTCGACACTGAAGCTTTCTTT; CDR3: CASSLGADGLDTEAFF
size: .; J: TRBJ1-1; V: TRBV27; D: .; DNA: TGTGCCAGCAGCTCGGGGGTGAGCACTGAAGCTTTCTTT; CDR3: CASSSGVSTEAFF
size: .; J: TRBJ2-1; V: TRBV18; D: .; DNA: TGTGCCAGCTCACCACAGGGGTACAATGAGCAGTTCTTC; CDR3: CASSPQGYNEQFF
size: few; J: TRBJ1-1; V: TRBV7-2; D: .; DNA: TGTGCCAGCAGCTTACCCCCTTTAGGGAGAGAAGCTTTCTTT; CDR3: CASSLPPLGREAFF
size: few; J: TRBJ2-3; V: TRBV28; D: .; DNA: TGTGCCAGCAGTATACCAGGAGGTGGCACAGATACGCAGTATTTT; CDR3: CASSIPGGGTDTQYF
size: few; J: TRBJ1-2; V: TRBV6-5; D: .; DNA: TGTGCCAGCAGTTACTCGTGGCCGGGTTACTATGGCTACACCTTC; CDR3: CASSYSWPGYYGYTF
size: .; J: TRBJ2-3; V: TRBV5-6; D: TRBD2; DNA: TGTGCCAGCAGCCCCTCGGGGGGATCCGTTGTGGCAGATACGCAGTATTTT; CDR3: CASSPSGGSVVADTQYF
size: few; J: TRBJ2-1; V: TRBV29-1; D: TRBD1; DNA: TGCAGCGTTGCGGGGGACAGGGTGGCATCCAATGAGCAGTTCTTC; CDR3: CSVAGDRVASNEQFF
size: .; J: TRBJ2-1; V: TRBV29-1; D: TRBD2; DNA: TGCAGCGCTGGACTAGCGGGAGTCCCTCTTTCCTACAATGAGCAGTTCTTC; CDR3: CSAGLAGVPLSYNEQFF
size: .; J: TRBJ1-3; V: TRBV28; D: .; DNA: TGTGCCAGCAGGGATAACCCCTCGGGGGGCAGGGGAAACACCATATATTTT; CDR3: CASRDNPSGGRGNTIYF
size: .; J: TRBJ2-6; V: TRBV7-2; D: TRBD1; DNA: TGTGCCAGCAGCCCCGGACAGGCTGGGGCCAACGTCCTGACTTTC; CDR3: CASSPGQAGANVLTF
size: .; J: TRBJ2-5; V: TRBV20-1; D: .; DNA: TGCAGTGCTTTTACGGGAGTCCAGTACTTC; CDR3: CSAFTGVQYF
size: .; J: TRBJ2-3; V: TRBV29-1; D: .; DNA: TGCAGCGTACTGACAGATACAGATACGCAGTATTTT; CDR3: CSVLTDTDTQYF
size: .; J: TRBJ2-3; V: TRBV4-2; D: TRBD1; DNA: TGTGCCAGCAGCCAAGATCTTCACACCGGGACAGGGAACACAGATACGCAGTATTTT; CDR3: CASSQDLHTGTGNTDTQYF
size: .; J: TRBJ1-3; V: TRBV7-9; D: .; DNA: TGTGCCAGCGAGGAGCAGATCCCTGGAAACACCATATATTTT; CDR3: CASEEQIPGNTIYF
size: few; J: TRBJ2-7; V: TRBV15; D: .; DNA: TGTGCCACCAGCAGAGTTTCTCAGGGAATCCAGTACTTC; CDR3: CATSRVSQGIQYF